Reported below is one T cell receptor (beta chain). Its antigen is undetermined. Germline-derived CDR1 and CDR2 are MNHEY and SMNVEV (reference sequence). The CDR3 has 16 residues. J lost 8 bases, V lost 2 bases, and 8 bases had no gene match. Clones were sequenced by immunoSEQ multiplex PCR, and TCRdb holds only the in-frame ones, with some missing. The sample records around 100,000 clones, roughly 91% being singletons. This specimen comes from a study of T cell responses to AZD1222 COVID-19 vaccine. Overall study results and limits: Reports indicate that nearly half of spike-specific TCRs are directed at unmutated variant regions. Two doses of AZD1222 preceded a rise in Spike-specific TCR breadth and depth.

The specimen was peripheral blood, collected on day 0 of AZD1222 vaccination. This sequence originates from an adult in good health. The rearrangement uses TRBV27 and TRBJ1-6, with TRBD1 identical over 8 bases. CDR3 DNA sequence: TGTGCCAGCAGTTTACTCCAGGGGGCAGAGGATTCACCCCTCCACTTT. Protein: CASSLLQGAEDSPLHF.